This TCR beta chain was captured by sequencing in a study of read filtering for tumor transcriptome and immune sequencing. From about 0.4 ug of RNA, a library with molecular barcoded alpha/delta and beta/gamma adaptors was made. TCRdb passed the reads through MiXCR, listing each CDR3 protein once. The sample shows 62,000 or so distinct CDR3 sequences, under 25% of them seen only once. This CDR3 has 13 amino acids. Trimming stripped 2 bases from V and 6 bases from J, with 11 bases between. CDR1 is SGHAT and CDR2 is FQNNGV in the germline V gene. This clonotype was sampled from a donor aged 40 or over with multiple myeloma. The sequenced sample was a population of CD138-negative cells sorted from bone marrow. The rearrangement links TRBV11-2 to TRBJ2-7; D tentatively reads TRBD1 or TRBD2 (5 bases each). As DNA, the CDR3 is TGTGCCAGCAGCTTAACGACAGAGGGCGAGCAGTACTTC. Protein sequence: CASSLTTEGEQYF.